A selection of T cell receptor beta chains follows, all from one sample in a study of early T cells in non-severe SARS-CoV-2 infection. TCRdb re-analysed the 5' RACE reads in MiXCR, keeping a single row per CDR3 protein. The sample records nearly 30,000 distinct CDR3 sequences, 5.5% to 6.5% being singletons. The sequenced sample was whole blood. The receptors come from an adult who was a healthcare worker with PCR-confirmed SARS-CoV-2 infection or an uninfected control (not recorded which). Each CDR3 is given with its conserved first and last residue. The D gene is left open where the match is weak. Rows may omit the clone size; those that give it use once, few, many or a size class.

>TRBJ1-3|TRBV4-3|many|-
TGCGCCAGCAGCCAAGACCGCTCTGGAAACACCATATATTTT
CASSQDRSGNTIYF
>TRBJ2-4|TRBV10-2|-|-
TGCGCCAGTTGGAACAGTGAAAACATTCAGTACTTC
CASWNSENIQYF
>TRBJ2-1|TRBV2|many|-
TGTGCCAGCAGTGCCGACGGCTCCTACAATGAGCAGTTCTTC
CASSADGSYNEQFF
>TRBJ2-7|TRBV19|-|TRBD1
TGTGCCAAGCCGGGACAGGGGCCAGAAAGGGTGAAATACGAGCAGTACTTC
CAKPGQGPERVKYEQYF
>TRBJ2-7|TRBV30|many|TRBD1
TGTGCCTGGAGAAGGGGGCTTCGCGAGCAGTACTTC
CAWRRGLREQYF
>TRBJ2-1|TRBV7-3|-|-
TGTGCCAGCAGTTCTTATGCGGGGCTAGGGAAAGCCTACAATGAGCAGTTCTTC
CASSSYAGLGKAYNEQFF
>TRBJ2-7|TRBV11-2|many|-
TGTGCCAGCAGCATCCGAGGGGACATACCACTAAAGCAGTACTTC
CASSIRGDIPLKQYF
>TRBJ2-3|TRBV28|-|-
TGTGCCAGCAGTTTGATGACAGATACGCAGTATTTT
CASSLMTDTQYF
>TRBJ2-1|TRBV7-9|many|-
TGTGCCAGCAGCTCCGACGGAATATACAATGAGCAGTTCTTC
CASSSDGIYNEQFF
>TRBJ2-5|TRBV7-9|-|-
TGTGCCAGCAGCGGACAATCTGGAGGAAGAGGAGAGACCCAGTACTTC
CASSGQSGGRGETQYF
>TRBJ1-1|TRBV5-1|few|-
TGCGCCAGCAGCTTTGATTCCACAGGTACTGAAGCTTTCTTT
CASSFDSTGTEAFF
>TRBJ1-2|TRBV7-6|-|TRBD1
TGTGCCAGCAGCTCGGGACAGGGGAACTATGGCTACACCTTC
CASSSGQGNYGYTF
>TRBJ2-1|TRBV12-3/TRBV12-4|many|-
TGTGCCGGGGGGACTGACTACCCAACAGGGAGCGATGAGCAGTTCTTC
CAGGTDYPTGSDEQFF
>TRBJ2-2|TRBV6-2/TRBV6-3|many|-
TGTGCCAGCAGTTACATCCAGGGGTTGGGGAACACCGGGGAGCTGTTTTTT
CASSYIQGLGNTGELFF
>TRBJ2-1|TRBV3-1|many|-
TGTGCCAGCAGCCAAGGGGGTGGCGTTGAGCAGTTCTTC
CASSQGGGVEQFF